The 27 T cell receptor beta chains in this list originate from one sample, sequenced in a study of graft-versus-host responses after intestinal transplantation. TCRdb keeps only in-frame clones here, not all; method: immunoSEQ multiplex PCR. The data show tens of thousands of clones, 91% seen once. The antigens these receptors bind are not known. Here the sequenced sample was unstimulated CD8+ T cells sorted from spleen or lymph node cells, taken before intestinal transplant. The receptors were gathered from a human donor who received an intestinal transplant.

CDR3 coding DNA: TGTGCCAGCAGCGTAGGCGGGGCGGGGGAGCAGTACTTC. This encodes CASSVGGAGEQYF. This chain connects TRBV5-6 to TRBJ2-7, with a tentative D call TRBD2 (6 bases). The CDR3 has 13 residues. The V end was cut by 4 bases, the J end by 7 bases, with 15 bases between. Germline V lookup: CDR1 SGHDT, CDR2 YYEEEE.

The rearrangement uses TRBV5-4 and TRBJ1-2; D might be TRBD1 (6 bases). CDR3 size: 14 residues. Trimming removed 3 bases from V and 5 bases from J, with 14 bases in between. Germline CDR1 is SGHNT and CDR2 is YYREEE (reference sequence). CDR3 sequence reads: CASSSDRTPYGYTF. CDR3 coding DNA: TGTGCCAGCAGCTCAGACAGGACTCCTTATGGCTACACCTTC.

The V and J genes are TRBV4-1 and TRBJ2-5, with D possibly matching TRBD2 (5 bases). Germline loops: CDR1 MGHRA, CDR2 YSYEKL. The V gene lost 5 bases and the J gene lost 2 bases, with 12 bases spanning the gap. CDR3 length equals 14 residues. The CDR3 protein is CASSISGIQETQYF. DNA for the CDR3: TGCGCCAGCAGCATCTCCGGGATTCAAGAGACCCAGTACTTC.

This clone was observed a single time. V is TRBV9 and J is TRBJ1-5; D is undetermined. With 0 bases removed from V and 6 bases from J, the gap between germline ends came to 7 bases. The CDR3 length is 13 residues. Germline CDR1 reads SGDLS; CDR2 reads YYNGEE. The CDR3 reads CASSVERSQPQHF. The CDR3 nucleotides are TGTGCCAGCAGCGTAGAGCGTAGTCAGCCCCAGCATTTT.

The chain combines TRBV7-9 with TRBJ1-6; D is unclear. CDR3 length equals 15 residues. V lost 0 bases to trimming and J lost 7 bases, with 10 bases between them. CDR1 SEHNR and CDR2 FQNEAQ come from the germline V gene (reference sequence). The CDR3 sequence is CASSLAPGMNSPLHF. As DNA, the CDR3 is TGTGCCAGCAGCTTAGCTCCGGGGATGAATTCACCCCTCCACTTT.

This clone was found once. This chain connects TRBV6-1 to TRBJ1-1; unclear D gene. The CDR3 totals 11 residues. V lost 8 bases, J lost 7 bases, and 11 bases lay in between. Per the germline V gene, CDR1 is MNHNS and CDR2 is SASEGT. CDR3 sequence: CASVYRDEAFF. In DNA, the CDR3 is TGTGCCAGCGTTTACAGAGATGAAGCTTTCTTT.

The chain combines TRBV28 with TRBJ1-2; 10 bases line up with TRBD1. Germline CDR1 and CDR2: MDHEN and SYDVKM. This CDR3 is 14 amino acids long. With 7 bases clipped from V and 8 bases from J, the junction kept 10 bases outside the gene matches. The CDR3 DNA follows: TGTGCCAGCACCCCGGGACAGGGGAAAGGAGGCTACACCTTC. Translation: CASTPGQGKGGYTF.

The rearrangement links TRBV19 to TRBJ2-7; D not resolved. CDR3 length equals 14 residues. Trimming cost V 5 bases and J 3 bases, with 14 bases left between them. Germline V CDR1 and CDR2: LNHDA, SQIVND (reference sequence). CDR3 in DNA: TGTGCCAGTAGTCGGGTAGAGACTTTCTACGAGCAGTACTTC. Encoded protein: CASSRVETFYEQYF.

The chain employs TRBV2 and TRBJ2-3; tentative D call: TRBD1 (6 bases). The CDR3 consists of 13 residues. Germline CDR1 reads SNHLY; CDR2 reads FYNNEI. The V end was cut by 11 bases, the J end by 5 bases, with 17 bases between. CDR3 sequence: CALEDPGVDTQYF. CDR3 nucleotides: TGTGCCTTGGAGGACCCAGGGGTAGATACGCAGTATTTT.

The rearrangement links TRBV9 to TRBJ2-1; D is possibly TRBD2 (5 bases). V lost 0 bases and J 5 bases, leaving 18 bases between the germline ends. The germline CDR1 and CDR2 sequences are SGDLS and YYNGEE. This CDR3 is built from 17 residues. In DNA form, the CDR3 reads TGTGCCAGCAGCGTAGGATCATATGCCAACGGGGACAATGAGCAGTTCTTC. It specifies CASSVGSYANGDNEQFF.

The count of this clone is one. DNA for the CDR3: TGCGCCAGCAGCCAACCCCCGGGACAGGGAAACACCGGGGAGCTGTTTTTT. This encodes CASSQPPGQGNTGELFF. The chain couples TRBV5-1 to TRBJ2-2; 9 bases are shared with TRBD1. Germline V gives CDR1 SGHRS, CDR2 YFSETQ. The CDR3 loop spans 17 amino acids. Trimming at V came to 4 bases and at J to 2 bases, leaving 9 bases not matched to a gene.

V usage is TRBV9 and J usage is TRBJ2-7; D not certain. Trimming shortened V by 0 bases and J by 3 bases, and 7 bases separated the two germline ends. Germline CDR1 and CDR2: SGDLS and YYNGEE. The length of the CDR3 is 13 residues. CDR3 loop: CASSVAPGYEQYF. As DNA, the CDR3 is TGTGCCAGCAGCGTAGCTCCAGGCTACGAGCAGTACTTC.

The chain uses TRBV19 and TRBJ2-7, with 8 nucleotides matching TRBD2. CDR1 is LNHDA, CDR2 SQIVND, per germline (reference sequence). J gave up 0 bases and V 8 bases, and 6 bases lay outside the gene matches. This CDR3 has 14 amino acids. Here the CDR3 DNA reads TGTGCCAGTTCTAGCGGGCCGAGCTCCTACGAGCAGTACTTC. This translates into CASSSGPSSYEQYF.

This chain uses TRBV5-1 with TRBJ2-1; 9 bases map to TRBD2. CDR1 is SGHRS and CDR2 is YFSETQ in the germline V gene. The CDR3 is made up of 16 amino acids. J gave up 4 bases and V 1 base, and 6 bases lay outside the gene matches. CDR3 bases: TGCGCCAGCAGCTTGTCGCCTAGCGGGAATTACAATGAGCAGTTCTTC. It yields the protein CASSLSPSGNYNEQFF.

Points on this clone: This sample includes further DNA sequences coding for the same CDR3. J is TRBJ2-7 and V is TRBV19; TRBD1 agrees at 8 bases. J gave up 4 bases and V 3 bases, and 5 bases lay outside the gene matches. There are 14 residues in the CDR3. Germline lookup yields CDR1 LNHDA and CDR2 SQIVND (reference sequence). The CDR3 region has the DNA TGTGCCAGTAGTATCGGGCAGGGGGCTTACGAGCAGTACTTC. Its protein product is CASSIGQGAYEQYF.

This rearrangement joins TRBV15 to TRBJ2-1; TRBD2 aligns across 7 bases. Trimming cost V 0 bases and J 2 bases; bases outside gene matches: 4. The CDR3 extends over 16 amino acids. From germline, CDR1 is LNHNV and CDR2 YYDKDF (reference sequence). The DNA for the CDR3 is TGTGCCACCAGCAGAGATCCTAGCGGAGCCTACAATGAGCAGTTCTTC. Translating it yields CATSRDPSGAYNEQFF.

J is TRBJ1-1 and V is TRBV9; 9 nucleotides agree with TRBD1. The J segment lost 7 bases and the V segment lost 1 base, leaving 5 bases of the junction unmatched. In germline, CDR1 is SGDLS, CDR2 YYNGEE. The CDR3 loop spans 14 amino acids. CDR3 residues: CASSVLDRGGEAFF. CDR3 in DNA: TGTGCCAGCAGCGTATTGGACAGGGGAGGTGAAGCTTTCTTT.

This clone was found once. The chain has TRBV29-1 and TRBJ2-7; 9 bases are a match to TRBD2. The CDR3 has 12 amino acids. Looked up from germline, CDR1 is SQVTM and CDR2 is ANQGSEA. CDR3 sequence (DNA): TGCAGTGCTCTGACTAGCGGCTACGAGCAGTACTTC. Translation gives CSALTSGYEQYF.

This chain joins TRBV4-1 and TRBJ1-4; 7 positions match TRBD1. The junction had 10 bases not matched to a gene; V was cut back by 4 bases and J by 8 bases. Germline V gene sequence: CDR1 MGHRA, CDR2 YSYEKL. This CDR3 has 15 amino acids. Here the CDR3 DNA reads TGCGCCAGCAGCCGAGAAGGGGACAGCCGGGAAAAACTGTTTTTT. Residues: CASSREGDSREKLFF.

This sequence joins TRBV2 and TRBJ2-7; 9 bases are a match to TRBD1. The CDR3 totals 13 residues. With 8 bases clipped from V and 4 bases from J, the junction kept 6 bases outside the gene matches. The germline V gene encodes CDR1 SNHLY and CDR2 FYNNEI. The CDR3 is CASAGQGNYEQYF. The CDR3 region has the DNA TGTGCCAGCGCGGGACAGGGAAATTACGAGCAGTACTTC.

The genes are TRBV7-9 and TRBJ2-1; 16 nucleotides align to TRBD2. CDR3 length: 16 residues. The germline V gene encodes CDR1 SEHNR and CDR2 FQNEAQ (reference sequence). V dropped 5 bases and J dropped 9; count of bases not matched to a gene: 7. CDR3 DNA sequence: TGTGCCAGCAGCCCTGGGACTAGCGGGAGGGCCCCTGAGCAGTTCTTC. Its translation: CASSPGTSGRAPEQFF.

The genes are TRBV7-8 and TRBJ2-5; a possible D gene is TRBD2 (6 bases). Germline-derived CDR1 and CDR2 are SGHVS and FQNEAQ. V was shortened by 7 bases and J by 5 bases, with 8 bases between the two germline ends. The CDR3 loop spans 11 amino acids. DNA of the CDR3: TGTGCCAGCACGGGGGAGGAGACCCAGTACTTC. It specifies CASTGEETQYF.

The J gene is TRBJ2-7, the V gene TRBV12-5, with D possibly being TRBD1 (5 bases). CDR1 is LGHNT and CDR2 is FRNRAP in the germline V gene. CDR3 size: 19 residues. Trimming removed 0 bases at V and 3 bases at J, with 24 bases between. The CDR3 region has the DNA TGTGCTAGTGGTTTGGTACAAACGACGGCGACAGTCCCCATCTACGAGCAGTACTTC. It encodes CASGLVQTTATVPIYEQYF.

The chain is built from TRBV2 and TRBJ2-2, with TRBD1 as a possible D gene (6 bases). With 6 bases removed from V and 2 bases from J, the gap between germline ends came to 13 bases. The CDR3 length is 15 residues. The germline CDR1 and CDR2 sequences are SNHLY and FYNNEI. CDR3 residues: CASRPWTANTGELFF. CDR3 nucleotide sequence: TGTGCCAGCAGACCCTGGACAGCTAACACCGGGGAGCTGTTTTTT.

The V and J genes are TRBV30 and TRBJ2-4, with 11 bases lining up with TRBD2. In germline, CDR1 is GTSNPN, CDR2 SVGIG (reference sequence). The CDR3 has 17 amino acids. The CDR3 DNA is TGTGCTCTGAAGGTAGCGGGGGGGGCCAACGCCAAAAACATTCAGTACTTC. This translates into CALKVAGGANAKNIQYF.

CDR3: CASADYGYTF. CDR3 sequence (DNA): TGTGCCAGCGCGGACTATGGCTACACCTTC. The chain is built from TRBV6-1 and TRBJ1-2; D is unresolved. V lost 8 bases and J 3 bases, leaving 4 bases between the germline ends. Germline values: CDR1 MNHNS, CDR2 SASEGT. The length of the CDR3 is 10 residues.

The V gene is TRBV19, the J gene TRBJ1-5; D is perhaps TRBD1 (6 bases). The CDR3 contains 18 residues. The germline V gene has CDR1 LNHDA and CDR2 SQIVND (reference sequence). V was shortened by 0 bases and J by 0 bases, with 15 bases between the two germline ends. The DNA for the CDR3 is TGTGCCAGTAGTATAGATCTTAAACAGGGAAATAGCAATCAGCCCCAGCATTTT. This sequence encodes CASSIDLKQGNSNQPQHF.